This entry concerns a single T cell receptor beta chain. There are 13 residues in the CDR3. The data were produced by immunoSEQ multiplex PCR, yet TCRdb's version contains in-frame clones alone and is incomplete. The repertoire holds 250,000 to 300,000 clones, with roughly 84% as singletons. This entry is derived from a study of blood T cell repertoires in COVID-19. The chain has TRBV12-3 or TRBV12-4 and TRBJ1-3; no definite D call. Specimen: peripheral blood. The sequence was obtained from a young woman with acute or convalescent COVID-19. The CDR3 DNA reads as TGTGCTCACAAGAGACTGCTGGGAAACACCATATATTTT. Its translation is CAHKRLLGNTIYF.